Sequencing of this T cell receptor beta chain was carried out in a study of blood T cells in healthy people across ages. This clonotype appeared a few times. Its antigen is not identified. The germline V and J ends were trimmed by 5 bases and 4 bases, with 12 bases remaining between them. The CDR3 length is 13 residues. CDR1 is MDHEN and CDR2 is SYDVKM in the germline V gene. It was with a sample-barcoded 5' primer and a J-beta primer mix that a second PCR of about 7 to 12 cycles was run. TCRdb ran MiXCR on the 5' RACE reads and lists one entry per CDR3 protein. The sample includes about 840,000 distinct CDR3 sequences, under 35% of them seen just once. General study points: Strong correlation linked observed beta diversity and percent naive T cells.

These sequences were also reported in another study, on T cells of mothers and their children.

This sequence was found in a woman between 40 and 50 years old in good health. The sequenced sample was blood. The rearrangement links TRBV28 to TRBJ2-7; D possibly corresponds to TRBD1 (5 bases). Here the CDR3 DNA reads TGTGCCAGCAGTCCCTGGACACGATACGAGCAGTACTTC. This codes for CASSPWTRYEQYF.